The entry below describes one TCR beta chain. This clone was detected a few times. What this receptor recognizes is not known. One base away there is no much larger clone; base qualities are not given. The CDR3 regions of human TCRbeta chains were subjected to immunosequencing. From the authors' description of their analysis: TCRs in the repertoires were compared against a reference library of SARS-CoV-2-specific TCRs that had been generated with the MIRA antigen-specificity platform. Breadth meant the fraction of unique TCRs that were SARS-CoV-2-associated, whereas depth meant the fraction of total T cells that were SARS-CoV-2-associated. Each spike-specific TCR was assigned to its reactive spike region and to a CD4 or CD8 class using the MIRA data. Log10-transformed breadth and depth values were compared by one-way ANOVA with Sidak's multiple comparisons tests. TCRdb mirrors the immuneACCESS table, restricted to in-frame sequences. Some clones are absent from its copies; in checked studies, under half trace to an unresolved V gene, and the reason for the others is unknown. Clone size and V and J calls were adopted from that table, with D and trimming inferred from the DNA. In this sample the table shows 90,000 to 150,000 clones, approximately 84% of which occur a single time. The top ten clonotypes cover about 10% of the sample.

This sample is drawn from a study of T cell responses to AZD1222 COVID-19 vaccine (dated by TCRdb to the early 2020s). Turning to the overall study: Because spike-specific TCR depth and breadth did not differ between the two schedules, AZD1222 recipients who got a second dose at roughly 4 weeks were pooled with those who got a second dose at roughly 12 weeks. A total of just over 230 trial participants underwent TCR sequencing, of whom some 210 received two doses of AZD1222 and some 25 received two doses of the MenACWY control vaccine. Trial participants were enrolled into age subgroups of 18-55, 56-69 and 70-plus years, which contained approximately 150, 28 and 58 TCR-sequenced participants, respectively. Overall results and qualifications from the work: In the small 56-69-year group, the increase in depth fell short of significance, most likely because of low power. The whole spike protein was spanned by vaccine-associated CD4 TCRs, and dominant responses were seen in regions 160-218 and 743-854. Because no samples from the day 14 peak response were available, repertoires could be characterized only after the peak T cell response. A significant rise in spike-specific TCR breadth and depth was observed after two AZD1222 doses relative to day 0 and relative to MenACWY recipients. Epitopes outside the regions mutated in the B.1.351 and B.1.1.7 variants were reportedly recognized by nearly half of the unique spike-specific TCRs. Participants were mostly white British and included more females than males, and it was suggested by the authors that clonal diversity may have been underestimated. Conclusions about previously exposed vaccinees are limited because only five to seven AZD1222 recipients were SARS-CoV-2 seropositive at baseline.

The time point label of this sample denotes: baseline before first vaccination. Vaccinee samples were obtained from the UK trials COV001 and COV002, which included a single-blind randomized controlled phase 2/3 trial of AZD1222 (ChAdOx1 nCoV-19) in healthy adults. For TCRbeta chain sequencing, PBMC samples were collected from trial participants at day 0 and at day 28 after the second dose. V loses 10 bases of germline sequence and J loses 2 bases, and the interval between the two ends is 18 bases. Per the germline V gene, MNHEY is the CDR1 and SVGAGI is the CDR2. Including cysteine and phenylalanine, the CDR3 has 15 amino acids. Only the CDR3 DNA is retained, 45 bases long and in frame from the first base.

The chain employs TRBV6-5 and TRBJ1-5; the D segment cannot be called with confidence. This specimen consisted of peripheral blood, obtained on day 0 of AZD1222 vaccination. The receptor was derived from an adult in good health. The nucleotides read TGTGCCACCTACGCGGACGGGAGGGGCAATCAGCCCCAGCATTTT. Translated, this is CATYADGRGNQPQHF.